This T cell receptor beta chain was observed in a study of blood T cell repertoires in COVID-19. About the research overall: The study drew acute and convalescent COVID-19 samples from the United States, Italy and Spain. Nucleic acid was either cDNA or gDNA, and it came from T cells, B-cell-depleted T cells, or PBMCs.

This clone was recorded a few times. Per the study methods: Reference gene primer amplification gave nucleated cell count estimates. Sequencing was performed with immunoSEQ multiplex PCR; in TCRdb, only in-frame clones are kept and a portion is missing. The D gene and trimming were derived from the DNA, and the V and J assignments and clone size from that table. Of around 140,000 clones detected, about 91% appear once; the ten largest clones hold 25% to 30%. This CDR3 region has 17 residues. V dropped 1 base and J dropped 3; count of bases not matched to a gene: 8. CDR1 is LGHDT and CDR2 is YNNKEL in the germline V gene (reference sequence).

The sequencing sample was made of peripheral blood. The sequence came from a human donor in a cohort sampled during active COVID-19. This chain connects TRBV3-1 (or the pseudogene TRBV3-2) to TRBJ2-3; 9 positions agree with TRBD2. The chain's CDR3 is CASSQGVPSGGTDTQYF. The CDR3 DNA is TGTGCCAGCAGCCAAGGGGTCCCGAGCGGGGGGACAGATACGCAGTATTTT.